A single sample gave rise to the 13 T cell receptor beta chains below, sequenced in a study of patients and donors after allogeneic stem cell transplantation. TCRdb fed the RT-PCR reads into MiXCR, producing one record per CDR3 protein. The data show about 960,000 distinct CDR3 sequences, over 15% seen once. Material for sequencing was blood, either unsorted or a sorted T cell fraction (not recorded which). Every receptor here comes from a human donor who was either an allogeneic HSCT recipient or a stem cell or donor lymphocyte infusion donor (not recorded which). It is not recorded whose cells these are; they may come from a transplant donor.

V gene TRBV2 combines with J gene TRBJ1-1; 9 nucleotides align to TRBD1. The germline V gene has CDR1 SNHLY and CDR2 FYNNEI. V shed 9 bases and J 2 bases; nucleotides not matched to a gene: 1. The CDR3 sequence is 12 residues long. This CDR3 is CARGQGNTEAFF. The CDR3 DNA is TGTGCCAGGGGACAGGGAAACACTGAAGCTTTCTTT. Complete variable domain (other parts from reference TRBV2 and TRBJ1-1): EPEVTQTPSHQVTQMGQEVILRCVPISNHLYFYWYRQILGQKVEFLVSFYNNEISEKSEIFDDQFSVERPDGSNFTLKIRSTKLEDSAMYFCARGQGNTEAFFGQGTRLTVV.

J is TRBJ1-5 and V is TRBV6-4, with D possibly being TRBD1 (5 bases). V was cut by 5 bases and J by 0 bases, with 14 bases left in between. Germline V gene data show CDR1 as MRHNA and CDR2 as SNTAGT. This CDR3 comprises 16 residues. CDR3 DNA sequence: TGTGCCAGCAGTTTTGGGACGGATTATAGCAATCAGCCCCAGCATTTT. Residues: CASSFGTDYSNQPQHF.

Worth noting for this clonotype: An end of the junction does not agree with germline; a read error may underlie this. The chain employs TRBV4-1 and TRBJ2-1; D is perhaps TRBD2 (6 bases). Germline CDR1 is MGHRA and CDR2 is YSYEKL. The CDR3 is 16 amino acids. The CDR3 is CASSQFYGDSFNEQFF. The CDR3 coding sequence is TGCGCCAGCAGCCAATTCTACGGGGACTCCTTCAATGAGCAGTTCTTC.

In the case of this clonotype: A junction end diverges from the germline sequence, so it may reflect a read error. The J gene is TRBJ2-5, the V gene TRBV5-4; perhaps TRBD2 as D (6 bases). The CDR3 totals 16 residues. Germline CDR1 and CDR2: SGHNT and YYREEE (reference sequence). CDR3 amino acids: CASSLGLAPTQVTQYF. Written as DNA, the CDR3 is TGTGCCAGCAGCTTGGGCCTAGCGCCTACCCAAGTGACCCAGTACTTC.

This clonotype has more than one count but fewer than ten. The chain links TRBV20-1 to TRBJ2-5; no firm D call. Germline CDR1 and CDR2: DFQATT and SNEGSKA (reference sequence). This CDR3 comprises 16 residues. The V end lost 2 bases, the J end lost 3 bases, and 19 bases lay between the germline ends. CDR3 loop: CSARFPTPGEKETQYF. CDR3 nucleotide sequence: TGCAGTGCTAGATTCCCCACGCCTGGGGAAAAAGAGACCCAGTACTTC.

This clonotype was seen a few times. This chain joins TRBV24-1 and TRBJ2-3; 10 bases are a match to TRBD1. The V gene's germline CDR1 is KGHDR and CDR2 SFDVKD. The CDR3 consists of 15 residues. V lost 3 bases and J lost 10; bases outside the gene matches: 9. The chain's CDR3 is CATSDRDRGRGAQYF. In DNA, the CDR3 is TGTGCCACCAGTGATCGGGACAGGGGACGAGGTGCGCAGTATTTT.

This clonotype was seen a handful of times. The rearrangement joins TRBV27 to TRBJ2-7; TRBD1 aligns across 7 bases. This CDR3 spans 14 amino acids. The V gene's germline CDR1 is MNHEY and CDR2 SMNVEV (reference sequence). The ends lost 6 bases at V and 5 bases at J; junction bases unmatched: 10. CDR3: CASRAQTGFDEQYF. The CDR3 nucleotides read TGTGCCAGCAGGGCCCAGACAGGGTTCGACGAGCAGTACTTC.

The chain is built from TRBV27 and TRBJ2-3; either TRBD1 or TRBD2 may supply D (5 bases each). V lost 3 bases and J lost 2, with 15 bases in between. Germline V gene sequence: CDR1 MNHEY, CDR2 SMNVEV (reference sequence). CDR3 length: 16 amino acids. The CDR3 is CASSFRSVGTTDTQYF. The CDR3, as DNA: TGTGCCAGCAGTTTTCGCAGTGTGGGGACCACAGATACGCAGTATTTT.

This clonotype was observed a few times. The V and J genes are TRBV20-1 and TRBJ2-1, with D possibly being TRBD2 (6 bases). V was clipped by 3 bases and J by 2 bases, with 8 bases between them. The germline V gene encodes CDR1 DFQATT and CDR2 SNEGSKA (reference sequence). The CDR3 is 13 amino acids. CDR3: CSARRGPYNEQFF. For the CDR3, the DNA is TGCAGTGCTAGGCGGGGACCCTACAATGAGCAGTTCTTC.

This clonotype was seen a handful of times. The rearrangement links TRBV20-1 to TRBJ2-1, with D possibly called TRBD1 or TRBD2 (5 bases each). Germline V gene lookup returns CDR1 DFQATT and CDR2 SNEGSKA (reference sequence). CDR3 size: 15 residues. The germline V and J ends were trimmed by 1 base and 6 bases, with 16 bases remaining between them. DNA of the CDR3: TGCAGTGCTAGAGTGGGACGGGATGGCGGCAATGAGCAGTTCTTC. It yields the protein CSARVGRDGGNEQFF.

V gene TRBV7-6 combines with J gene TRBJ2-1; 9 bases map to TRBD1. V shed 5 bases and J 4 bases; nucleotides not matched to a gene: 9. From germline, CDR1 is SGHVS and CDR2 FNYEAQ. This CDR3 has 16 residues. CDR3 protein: CASSPHRGQGYNEQFF. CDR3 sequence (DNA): TGTGCCAGCAGCCCCCATCGAGGACAGGGGTACAATGAGCAGTTCTTC.

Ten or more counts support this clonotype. The CDR3 region has the DNA TGTGTTTGCGGACTCACAGATACGCAGTATTTT. As protein: CVCGLTDTQYF. The chain combines TRBV12-3 or TRBV12-4 with TRBJ2-3, with D possibly being TRBD2 (5 bases). The CDR3 has 11 amino acids.

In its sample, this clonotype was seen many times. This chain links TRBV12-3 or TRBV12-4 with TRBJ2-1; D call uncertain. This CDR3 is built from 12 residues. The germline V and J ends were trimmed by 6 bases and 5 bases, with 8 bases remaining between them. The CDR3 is CASRALHNEQFF. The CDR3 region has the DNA TGTGCCAGCAGGGCCCTACACAATGAGCAGTTCTTC.